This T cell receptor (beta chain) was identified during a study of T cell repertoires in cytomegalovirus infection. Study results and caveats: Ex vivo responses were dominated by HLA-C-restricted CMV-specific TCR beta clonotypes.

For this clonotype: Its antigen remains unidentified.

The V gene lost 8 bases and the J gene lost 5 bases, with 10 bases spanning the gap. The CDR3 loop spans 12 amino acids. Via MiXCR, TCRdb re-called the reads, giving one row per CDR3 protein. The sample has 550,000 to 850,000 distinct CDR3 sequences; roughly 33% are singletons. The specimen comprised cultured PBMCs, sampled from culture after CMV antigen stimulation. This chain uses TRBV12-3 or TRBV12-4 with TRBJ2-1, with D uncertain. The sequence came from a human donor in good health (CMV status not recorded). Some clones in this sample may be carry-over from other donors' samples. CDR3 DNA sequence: TGTGCCAGCTCCTTCGAACACAATGAGCAGTTCTTC. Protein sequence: CASSFEHNEQFF.